The entry below gives a single TCR beta chain sequence along with its context. The data originate from a study of T cell changes during pregnancy in multiple sclerosis. CDR3 length: 17 residues. Germline CDR1 reads SGHKS; CDR2 reads YYEKEE (reference sequence). The V and J ends lost 4 bases and 4 bases, in that order; junction bases with no gene match: 8. Clones were read by immunoSEQ multiplex PCR, and TCRdb kept only the in-frame ones, dropping some. The data contain 95,000 to 110,000 clones, 80% to 95% of them singletons. This chain links TRBV5-5 with TRBJ2-5; 15 nucleotides match TRBD2. This TCR came from a female donor in good health, enrolled as a control in a pregnancy study. The sample here was peripheral blood, taken in the third trimester of pregnancy. The CDR3 region has the DNA TGTGCCAGCAGCCCGGGACTAGCGGGGGGTGTGGGAGAGACCCAGTACTTC. It codes for CASSPGLAGGVGETQYF. Supplemented by reference TRBV5-5 and TRBJ2-5, the full variable domain reads DAGVTQSPTHLIKTRGQQVTLRCSPISGHKSVSWYQQVLGQGPQFIFQYYEKEERGRGNFPDRFSARQFPNYSSELNVNALLLGDSALYLCASSPGLAGGVGETQYFGPGTRLLVL.